This section outlines one T cell receptor beta chain sequence together with its context. Original processing methods: Nucleated cell number was recorded as an estimate derived from reference gene primer amplification. The repertoire was sequenced with immunoSEQ multiplex PCR; TCRdb's copy has only in-frame clones and lacks some. That table gives V, J and clone size, and the DNA gave D and trimming. Of about 210,000 clones detected, 82% appear once; the ten largest clones hold approximately 12%. The CDR3 is 14 amino acids. Trimming shortened V by 1 base and J by 7 bases, and 14 bases separated the two germline ends. Germline-derived CDR1 and CDR2 are SGHVS and FQNEAQ. The record originates from a study of blood T cell repertoires in COVID-19. In the study overall: There were acute and convalescent COVID-19 samples, and they came from the United States, Italy and Spain. Nucleic acid was either cDNA or gDNA, and it came from T cells, B-cell-depleted T cells, or PBMCs.

The sequence derives from a woman aged 35 to 49 with acute or convalescent COVID-19. Sequenced sample: peripheral blood. The V and J genes are TRBV7-8 and TRBJ2-7; D might be TRBD1 (7 bases). CDR3 sequence: CASSLDRGLREQYF. The CDR3 coding sequence is TGTGCCAGCAGCTTAGACAGGGGACTGCGGGAGCAGTACTTC. Combining the CDR3 with reference TRBV7-8 and TRBJ2-7 gives the whole variable domain GAGVSQSPRYKVAKRGQDVALRCDPISGHVSLFWYQQALGQGPEFLTYFQNEAQLDKSGLPSDRFFAERPEGSVSTLKIQRTQQEDSAVYLCASSLDRGLREQYFGPGTRLTVT.